The rows below give T cell receptor beta chains drawn from one sample of a study of blood T cell repertoires in COVID-19. Sequencing was performed with immunoSEQ multiplex PCR; in TCRdb, only in-frame clones are kept and a portion is missing. The table records approximately 170,000 clones, 83% of them present only once. Sequenced: peripheral blood. Source of these receptors: an elderly woman with acute or convalescent COVID-19. Both conserved end residues are trimmed from each CDR3. Fields, in order: V gene, CDR3 length, J gene, CDR3 protein.

TRBV18	12	TRBJ1-5	ASSGTGGFQPQH
TRBV6-4	16	TRBJ2-2	ASSVFSGGATNTGELF
TRBV5-1	13	TRBJ2-7	ASSLGTGGYYEQY
TRBV27	10	TRBJ1-5	ASGVGVQPQH
TRBV27	12	TRBJ1-6	ASSRGALNSPLH
TRBV6-5	11	TRBJ2-7	ASSRTSHYEQY
TRBV4-3	17	TRBJ2-3	ASSQDPSGSGGAIDTQY
TRBV19	12	TRBJ1-3	ATGGESTGNTIY
TRBV5-1	12	TRBJ2-7	ASSRDPTGKGQY
TRBV30	13	TRBJ1-4	AWSVQRGLVEKLF
TRBV10-3	14	TRBJ2-3	AISGSSGGFPDTQY
TRBV6-6	13	TRBJ1-1	ASRIDRQRNTEAF
TRBV4-1	13	TRBJ1-2	ASSPSEGRNYGYT
TRBV5-1	13	TRBJ2-7	ASSTWTGSSYEQY
TRBV29-1	10	TRBJ1-2	SVDGVNYGYT
TRBV6-5	14	TRBJ1-6	ASSYRQGMGHSPLH
TRBV18	12	TRBJ2-5	ASSPGQDQETQY
TRBV19	12	TRBJ2-7	ASSMRQGAYEQY
TRBV7-8	14	TRBJ1-5	ASTPKTGNSNQPQH
TRBV19	14	TRBJ2-7	ASSIAPPAGAGEQY
TRBV5-4	14	TRBJ1-2	ASSLMTAGVGYGYT
TRBV10-3	13	TRBJ1-1	AISGATAEYSEAF
TRBV9	14	TRBJ2-3	ASSGGTGDYTDTQY
TRBV5-5	12	TRBJ1-5	ASSLTGTYEPQH
TRBV4-3	13	TRBJ1-4	ASSPRGRGNEKLF
TRBV2	13	TRBJ1-1	ASRGQGALNTEAF
TRBV11-2	14	TRBJ2-3	ASSTPGLAYADTQY
TRBV6-2/TRBV6-3	13	TRBJ2-6	ASSYGASGANVLT
TRBV6-5	12	TRBJ1-2	ASSSQGTVYGYT
TRBV30	12	TRBJ2-7	AWSFTGLVGEQY
TRBV11-2	13	TRBJ2-7	ASSLVWGSTYEQY
TRBV9	13	TRBJ2-1	ASSVDTNSYNEQF
TRBV5-1	12	TRBJ2-1	ASSLDPGSNEQF
TRBV10-3	13	TRBJ2-7	AISDSSGASYEQY
TRBV15	11	TRBJ2-1	ATSRDQGDAEF
TRBV19	12	TRBJ1-1	ASSIDHQVSMSF
TRBV5-6	14	TRBJ1-1	ASSWGLRVGNTEAF
TRBV28	10	TRBJ1-3	ASSFGVNTIY
TRBV7-2	11	TRBJ2-5	ASSPLIQETQY
TRBV25-1	10	TRBJ1-2	ASSAGLYGYT
TRBV5-1	10	TRBJ2-3	ASSPSADTQY
TRBV9	13	TRBJ1-2	ASSVGDPANYGYT
TRBV2	11	TRBJ1-2	ASSESQDYGYT
TRBV4-1	13	TRBJ1-2	ASSQVDRDNYGYT
TRBV18	13	TRBJ2-4	ASSPGAGGENIQY
TRBV7-9	13	TRBJ1-1	ASLSRTGLNTEAF
TRBV6-5	10	TRBJ1-1	ASTRTDTEAF
TRBV9	13	TRBJ1-1	ASSAGGVMNTEAF
TRBV7-2	15	TRBJ2-1	ASSSRRRQGAYNEQF
TRBV5-8	14	TRBJ1-2	ASSFPETGAPYGYT
TRBV4-2	14	TRBJ1-5	ASSQEQTGTHQPQH
TRBV6-1	11	TRBJ1-5	ASSETGHQPQH
TRBV9	13	TRBJ1-4	ASSTPTGLSEKLF
TRBV7-9	14	TRBJ2-1	ASSPYSGGGYNEQF
TRBV5-6	11	TRBJ1-2	ASSFRQPLGYT
TRBV3-1/TRBV3-2	16	TRBJ2-3	ASSPSSSGRAGEDTQY
TRBV7-6	11	TRBJ2-7	ASSLVEGYEQY
TRBV6-5	14	TRBJ2-2	ASSYRSGANTGELF
TRBV19	13	TRBJ2-7	ASVPGLAGAIEQY